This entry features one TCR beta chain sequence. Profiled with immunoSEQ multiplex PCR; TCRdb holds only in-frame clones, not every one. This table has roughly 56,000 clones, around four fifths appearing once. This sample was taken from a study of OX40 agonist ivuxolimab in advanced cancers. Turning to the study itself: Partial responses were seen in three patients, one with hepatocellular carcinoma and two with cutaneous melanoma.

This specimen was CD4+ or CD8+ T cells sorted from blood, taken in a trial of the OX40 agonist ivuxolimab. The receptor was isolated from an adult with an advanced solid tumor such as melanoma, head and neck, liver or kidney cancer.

The CDR3 region is CASSSGPGANVLTF. The CDR3 nucleotides read TGTGCCAGCAGCTCAGGTCCTGGGGCCAACGTCCTGACTTTC. V gene TRBV7-3 combines with J gene TRBJ2-6; D remains ambiguous. CDR1 SGHTA and CDR2 FQGTGA come from the germline V gene. V lost 4 bases, J lost 2 bases, and 6 bases lay in between. The length of the CDR3 is 14 residues.